The subject of this entry is one TCR beta chain. This clonotype was counted ten times or more. Its antigen remains undetermined. No much larger clone is present one base from it, and per-base qualities are unavailable. This specimen belongs to a study of CD8 T cells in ankylosing spondylitis (dated by TCRdb to about 2017). Regarding the study in general: The study profiled T cell receptor beta repertoires in healthy donors and ankylosing spondylitis patients to find disease-linked TCR variants. The full study cohort was made up of about two dozen ankylosing spondylitis patients and more than 90 healthy donors. Peripheral blood was sampled, and synovial fluid was additionally collected from ankylosing spondylitis patients.

What the research found in general, with its limitations: Some motif variants were previously reported in synovial fluid and blood of reactive arthritis patients, suggesting common disease-initiation mechanisms. A TCR beta motif made up of several highly homologous amino acid variants appeared to be characteristic of blood from ankylosing spondylitis patients. A CD8+ phenotype was shown by the disease-linked clones, which were found at relatively low frequencies in peripheral blood. The disease-linked clones were reported as significantly enriched in matched synovial fluid samples from ankylosing spondylitis patients.

These reads were obtained on an Illumina HiSeq 2500. TCR beta libraries were prepared by quantitative 5'-RACE with molecular barcodes. The authors processed their data as follows. A new computational method based on a probabilistic model of VDJ rearrangement was used to identify disease-linked TCR variants. In-frame beta chains were kept once TCRdb had trimmed the public reads at Q25 with fastp and called clones with MiXCR. Rows merge per CDR3 protein into single entries with the most common DNA and genes. The V and J calls come from TCRdb's annotation, not from the publication. A total of some 450,000 distinct CDR3 sequences appear in this sample, more than 15% of them only once. The ten largest account for just over 1% of the sample. The sequence was obtained from a male donor with ankylosing spondylitis. Material: blood, either unsorted or a sorted T cell fraction (not recorded which).

The nucleotide sequence is given as TGTGCCAGCAGCTTCGGAGGGGGTAATTCAGGAGAGACCCAGTACTTC. Translated, this is CASSFGGGNSGETQYF. The V gene is TRBV7-9 and the J gene is TRBJ2-5, with the D call perhaps TRBD1 or TRBD2, as 6 bases match in each case. The CDR3 sequence holds 16 residues, the cysteine and phenylalanine included. Of the read, only the CDR3 DNA is kept; its 48 bases are in frame from base 1. CDR1 and CDR2 are drawn from the germline V gene (reference sequence): SEHNR, FQNEAQ. V is clipped by 3 bases and J by 4 bases, and the sequence between their germline boundaries is 18 bases long.